Sequencing of this T cell receptor (beta chain) was carried out in a study of cytomegalovirus exposure and HLA in healthy donors. Study-level information: The roughly 110 validation repertoires used the same platform as the roughly 670 first-cohort repertoires, a later analysis reported. Study-wide points: Subsequent analysis showed first-cohort TCR clusters tending to co-occur in 95 to 150 validation repertoires. The CMV antigen specificity of a few CMV-associated chains was confirmed through in vitro analysis.

As regards this clone: Its antigen is not known.

The donors were part of the 120-subject validation cohort, which stood apart from the roughly 680-subject first cohort. TCRdb keeps only in-frame clones here, not all; method: immunoSEQ multiplex PCR. Here the sample spans more than 90,000 clones, 86% being singletons. The CDR3 is 15 residues long. The germline V gene encodes CDR1 SGHDT and CDR2 YYEEEE. The V gene lost 0 bases and the J gene lost 4 bases, with 11 bases spanning the gap. This chain links TRBV5-6 with TRBJ1-3; possible D gene TRBD1, 5 bases. Sequencing was done on a sample of PBMCs. The sequence came from a young man in good health and CMV-seronegative. The CDR3 DNA sequence: TGTGCCAGCAGCTTGGTGGCAGGGTCCGGAAACACCATATATTTT. It specifies CASSLVAGSGNTIYF.